The 24 T cell receptor beta chains given below trace back to one sample, sequenced in a study of cytomegalovirus exposure and HLA in healthy donors. Assay: immunoSEQ multiplex PCR; the TCRdb copy retains only in-frame clones and omits some. The sample consists of roughly 120,000 clones, roughly 90% of them appearing once. The sample comprised PBMCs. These receptors were taken from a young woman in good health and CMV-seropositive.

This clone has only a few counts. The chain recombines TRBV5-4 with TRBJ2-5; tentatively, D is TRBD2 (5 bases). This CDR3 spans 13 amino acids. V was trimmed by 7 bases and J by 5 bases, leaving 15 bases between them. CDR1 and CDR2 (germline): SGHNT, YYREEE (reference sequence). The CDR3 nucleotides are TGTGCCAGCGCTCCTCCGTCGGGGGAGACCCAGTACTTC. The encoded protein is CASAPPSGETQYF.

CDR3 coding DNA: TGTGCCAGCAGCCCGGGGGGGACAGCGAAAAACATTCAGTACTTC. Encoded protein: CASSPGGTAKNIQYF. The rearrangement links TRBV7-8 to TRBJ2-4; a weak D match, TRBD2 (8 bases). The CDR3 consists of 15 residues. V lost 5 bases and J 4 bases, leaving 15 bases between the germline ends. Germline-derived CDR1 and CDR2 are SGHVS and FQNEAQ.

Here the CDR3 DNA reads TGTGCCAGACCCGCCCCGCGGACTAGTATAGCTGAGCAGTTCTTC. Protein: CARPAPRTSIAEQFF. V and J are TRBV6-4 and TRBJ2-1, with TRBD2 matching 7 bases. The V gene's germline CDR1 is MRHNA and CDR2 SNTAGT. J was trimmed by 9 bases and V by 9 bases; bases with no gene match: 17. The CDR3 is 15 residues long.

The gene calls are TRBV7-4 and TRBJ1-5; 7 bases match TRBD1. V trimming: 5 bases; J trimming: 4 bases; junction bases outside the gene matches: 17. The CDR3 is 18 residues long. CDR1 is SGHVT, CDR2 SQSDAQ, per germline. The CDR3 sequence is CASSRDSQGLRKNQPQHF. The CDR3 nucleotides are TGTGCCAGCAGCCGGGACAGCCAAGGGCTGCGCAAGAATCAGCCCCAGCATTTT.

A single count supports this clone. The chain carries TRBV6-5 and TRBJ2-1, with D tentatively TRBD2 (5 bases). The V end was cut by 6 bases, the J end by 9 bases, with 9 bases between. From germline, CDR1 is MNHEY and CDR2 SVGAGI. This CDR3 contains 11 residues. This CDR3 reads CASRYRGEQFF. CDR3 in DNA: TGTGCCAGCAGGTACCGGGGTGAGCAGTTCTTC.

The chain combines TRBV28 with TRBJ2-2; 9 nucleotides line up with TRBD2. CDR1 and CDR2 (germline): MDHEN, SYDVKM. This CDR3 has 17 residues. V gave up 4 bases and J gave up 7 bases; unmatched junction bases: 13. CDR3 DNA: TGTGCCAGCAGTTGGGGCCGGCGAGCGGGAGGCGGCGGGGAGCTGTTTTTT. Amino acids: CASSWGRRAGGGGELFF.

The chain links TRBV5-8 to TRBJ1-4, with TRBD1 matching 10 bases. The V gene end was trimmed by 4 bases and the J gene end by 6 bases; junction bases not matched to a gene: 9. Germline CDR1 is SGHTS and CDR2 is YDEGEE. The CDR3 contains 16 residues. CDR3 nucleotides: TGTGCCAGCAGCCCCGGACAGGGGGGATCCGATGAAAAACTGTTTTTT. Residues: CASSPGQGGSDEKLFF.

This clone has only a few counts. DNA of the CDR3: TGTGCCAGCAGCTTAGGATTGGGCAGGGTTAACTATGGCTACACCTTC. This translates into CASSLGLGRVNYGYTF. The chain is built from TRBV7-2 and TRBJ1-2, with a possible D match to TRBD1 (5 bases). Germline CDR1 SGHTA, CDR2 FQGNSA. The V and J ends lost 1 base and 1 base respectively, with 13 bases between them. The CDR3 contains 16 residues.

The chain employs TRBV2 and TRBJ1-3; 7 bases match TRBD1. The CDR3 runs to 15 residues. In germline, CDR1 is SNHLY, CDR2 FYNNEI. With 5 bases clipped from V and 0 bases from J, the junction kept 4 bases outside the gene matches. The CDR3 coding sequence is TGTGCCAGCAGTAGGGACAGCTACTCTGGAAACACCATATATTTT. This sequence encodes CASSRDSYSGNTIYF.

This clone has a single count. This chain links TRBV18 with TRBJ2-7, with D perhaps matching TRBD1 (6 bases). V lost 8 bases to trimming and J lost 3 bases, with 17 bases between them. The CDR3 loop spans 14 amino acids. In germline, CDR1 is KGHSH, CDR2 LQKENI. DNA of the CDR3: TGTGCCAGCAGAACAGGGTTTGGAGACTACGAGCAGTACTTC. This gives the protein CASRTGFGDYEQYF.

The chain joins TRBV10-3 to TRBJ1-3; D not resolved. The CDR3 consists of 16 residues. Germline CDR1 ENHRY, CDR2 SYGVKD. V was pared by 4 bases and J by 3 bases, with 16 bases between. This chain's CDR3 is CAISGMGGLLGNTIYF. The CDR3 DNA reads as TGTGCCATCAGTGGGATGGGCGGACTACTTGGAAACACCATATATTTT.

The genes are TRBV5-6 and TRBJ1-1; the match to TRBD1 covers 8 bases. CDR3 length equals 13 residues. Looked up from germline, CDR1 is SGHDT and CDR2 is YYEEEE. V was clipped by 4 bases and J by 7 bases; unmatched bases: 6. CDR3 DNA: TGTGCCAGCAGCACAGGGGGGGCGAATGAAGCTTTCTTT. Translation: CASSTGGANEAFF.

The V and J genes are TRBV6-1 and TRBJ2-5; 14 bases line up with TRBD2. The V gene end was trimmed by 4 bases and the J gene end by 1 base; junction bases not matched to a gene: 2. Germline V CDR1 and CDR2: MNHNS, SASEGT. The length of the CDR3 is 16 residues. CDR3 in DNA: TGTGCCAGCAGTGCGACTAGCGGGAGGGCCCAAGAGACCCAGTACTTC. As protein: CASSATSGRAQETQYF.

The V gene is TRBV29-1, the J gene TRBJ2-2; possible D gene TRBD2, 5 bases. Deletions cut 8 bases from V and 4 bases from J, with 11 bases between. The CDR3 totals 12 residues. Germline V lookup: CDR1 SQVTM, CDR2 ANQGSEA. The CDR3, as DNA: TGCAGCACCAGTGCGGGCACCGGGGAGCTGTTTTTT. It is translated as CSTSAGTGELFF.

This chain uses TRBV5-1 with TRBJ2-1; maybe TRBD2 (5 bases). V lost 6 bases, J lost 3 bases, and 13 bases lay in between. The length of the CDR3 is 14 residues. Germline CDR1 SGHRS, CDR2 YFSETQ. The CDR3 region has the DNA TGCGCCAGCACCGACCGGGAATACTACAATGAGCAGTTCTTC. This gives the protein CASTDREYYNEQFF.

The chain has TRBV30 and TRBJ1-2, with TRBD1 matching 8 bases. The CDR3 runs 13 residues. CDR1 is GTSNPN, CDR2 SVGIG, per germline (reference sequence). The V and J ends lost 2 bases and 5 bases, in that order; junction bases with no gene match: 4. The DNA of the CDR3 is TGTGCCTGGAGTCAGACAGGGGAATATGGCTACACCTTC. This translates into CAWSQTGEYGYTF.

The rearrangement links TRBV28 to TRBJ2-1; 9 bases line up with TRBD2. The CDR3 contains 16 residues. CDR1 is MDHEN, CDR2 SYDVKM, per germline. Unmatched junction bases numbered 3, after V lost 0 bases and J lost 3 bases. The DNA of the CDR3 is TGTGCCAGCAGTTTATGGCTAGCGGGGATCTACAATGAGCAGTTCTTC. This sequence encodes CASSLWLAGIYNEQFF.

This chain connects TRBV5-6 to TRBJ2-3; 10 positions agree with TRBD2. The V segment lost 1 base and the J segment 2 bases; nucleotides outside the gene matches: 4. Germline V CDR1 and CDR2: SGHDT, YYEEEE. This CDR3 spans 16 amino acids. CDR3 residues: CASSLPSGSPTDTQYF. In nucleotides, the CDR3 is TGTGCCAGCAGCTTGCCTAGCGGGAGTCCCACAGATACGCAGTATTTT. The full variable domain, rest sourced from reference TRBV5-6 and TRBJ2-3, is DAGVTQSPTHLIKTRGQQVTLRCSPKSGHDTVSWYQQALGQGPQFIFQYYEEEERQRGNFPDRFSGHQFPNYSSELNVNALLLGDSALYLCASSLPSGSPTDTQYFGPGTRLTVL.

The chain combines TRBV5-1 with TRBJ2-1; 16 positions match TRBD2. CDR1 SGHRS and CDR2 YFSETQ come from the germline V gene. The ends lost 5 bases at V and 7 bases at J; junction bases unmatched: 9. CDR3 size: 17 residues. Here the CDR3 DNA reads TGCGCCAGCAGGAGTCCGGGACTAGCGGGAGGGCCAAATGAGCAGTTCTTC. This gives the protein CASRSPGLAGGPNEQFF.

V and J are TRBV5-1 and TRBJ2-6, with 11 bases matching TRBD1. CDR3 length equals 16 residues. Per germline, CDR1 SGHRS and CDR2 YFSETQ. Germline trimming cut 3 bases from V and 4 bases from J; bases unmatched to any gene: 3. This chain's CDR3 is CASSSGQGDGANVLTF. For the CDR3, the DNA is TGCGCCAGCAGCTCGGGACAGGGGGACGGGGCCAACGTCCTGACTTTC.

This clone came up once. The chain employs TRBV6-1 and TRBJ2-3, with D uncertain. Germline V gene sequence: CDR1 MNHNS, CDR2 SASEGT. V was clipped by 6 bases and J by 1 base, with 11 bases between them. CDR3 length equals 14 residues. The chain's CDR3 is CASRRASRTDTQYF. The CDR3 DNA sequence: TGTGCCAGCAGGCGAGCTTCCCGCACAGATACGCAGTATTTT.

The rearrangement joins TRBV11-2 to TRBJ2-7; D possibly corresponds to TRBD1 (6 bases). There are 16 residues in the CDR3. CDR1 is SGHAT, CDR2 FQNNGV, per germline. Trimming stripped 0 bases from V and 0 bases from J, with 12 bases between. The CDR3 loop is CASSLDEGESSYEQYF. The CDR3 coding sequence is TGTGCCAGCAGCTTAGATGAGGGGGAGAGCTCCTACGAGCAGTACTTC.

The rearrangement links TRBV4-2 to TRBJ1-2; 10 nucleotides agree with TRBD1. Germline CDR1 LGHNA, CDR2 YNFKEQ. The CDR3 spans 18 residues. With V trimmed by 0 bases and J by 4 bases, 11 bases remained unmatched. The CDR3 protein is CASSQDRAAGQGVYGYTF. The CDR3, as DNA: TGTGCCAGCAGCCAAGATCGTGCTGCCGGACAGGGGGTCTATGGCTACACCTTC.

The rearrangement joins TRBV19 to TRBJ1-1; D is possibly TRBD1 (6 bases). The CDR3 is 14 residues long. V was shortened by 9 bases and J by 6 bases, with 20 bases between the two germline ends. Germline CDR1 and CDR2: LNHDA and SQIVND (reference sequence). The DNA of the CDR3 is TGTGCCAGCACTCTCGGGGCAGGGGTGGCTGAAGCTTTCTTT. Translation: CASTLGAGVAEAFF.